The next 8 T cell receptor beta chains were all read from a single sample in a study of blood T cell repertoires in COVID-19. Libraries were prepared by immunoSEQ multiplex PCR; TCRdb keeps only in-frame clonotypes and omits some of them. The profile shows more than 300,000 clones, roughly 86% of them singletons. The sequenced sample was peripheral blood. The receptors stem from a young woman with COVID-19, enrolled during active disease.

This chain uses TRBV14 with TRBJ2-7; 7 bases align to TRBD2. Germline V gene sequence: CDR1 SGHDN, CDR2 FVKESK. The junction had 15 bases not matched to a gene; V was cut back by 3 bases and J by 10 bases. The length of the CDR3 is 15 residues. This CDR3 reads CASSHGGTTGGSQYF. Written as DNA, the CDR3 is TGTGCCAGCAGCCATGGGGGAACGACGGGAGGATCCCAGTACTTC. The full variable domain, with the rest looked up from reference TRBV14 and TRBJ2-7, is EAGVTQFPSHSVIEKGQTVTLRCDPISGHDNLYWYRRVMGKEIKFLLHFVKESKQDESGMPNNRFLAERTGGTYSTLKVQPAELEDSGVYFCASSHGGTTGGSQYFGPGTRLTVT.

The genes are TRBV19 and TRBJ2-3, with 8 bases aligning to TRBD1. The trim removed 5 bases at V and 2 bases at J, leaving 6 bases unmatched. Germline CDR1 is LNHDA and CDR2 is SQIVND (reference sequence). This CDR3 comprises 15 residues. As DNA, the CDR3 is TGTGCCAGTAGTTCCCGGACAGGGATCACAGATACGCAGTATTTT. As protein: CASSSRTGITDTQYF.

This rearrangement joins TRBV5-1 to TRBJ2-5, with 9 bases lining up with TRBD1. After removal of 2 bases from V and 5 bases from J, the junction contained 7 bases not matched to a gene. CDR1 and CDR2 from the germline V gene are SGHRS and YFSETQ. CDR3 length equals 15 residues. The CDR3 is CASSFTGGAWETQYF. The CDR3 DNA is TGCGCCAGCAGCTTTACAGGGGGCGCCTGGGAGACCCAGTACTTC. Based on the CDR3 plus reference TRBV5-1 and TRBJ2-5, the full variable domain is KAGVTQTPRYLIKTRGQQVTLSCSPISGHRSVSWYQQTPGQGLQFLFEYFSETQRNKGNFPGRFSGRQFSNSRSEMNVSTLELGDSALYLCASSFTGGAWETQYFGPGTRLLVL.

V gene TRBV10-3 combines with J gene TRBJ2-7; D is perhaps TRBD2 (5 bases). V dropped 7 bases and J dropped 6 bases, with 13 bases sitting between them. The CDR3 runs 12 residues. Germline CDR1 is ENHRY and CDR2 is SYGVKD. CDR3 in amino acids: CAITEGLSEQYF. CDR3 in DNA: TGTGCCATCACCGAGGGTCTGTCCGAGCAGTACTTC.

V gene TRBV2 combines with J gene TRBJ2-5; 8 bases match TRBD1. This CDR3 spans 13 amino acids. With V trimmed by 7 bases and J by 5 bases, 6 bases remained unmatched. Germline V CDR1 and CDR2: SNHLY, FYNNEI. In DNA, the CDR3 is TGTGCCAGCACGCGGGACAGGCGGGAGACCCAGTACTTC. Amino acids: CASTRDRRETQYF.

This chain links TRBV7-8 with TRBJ2-2; 7 bases fit TRBD1. This CDR3 is 16 amino acids long. Germline assignment: CDR1 SGHVS and CDR2 FQNEAQ. V lost 5 bases to trimming and J lost 2 bases; unmatched junction nucleotides: 8. CDR3 sequence (DNA): TGTGCCAGCAGCGGGCGCCGGGACAGTAACACCGGGGAGCTGTTTTTT. As protein: CASSGRRDSNTGELFF.

This sequence joins TRBV7-8 and TRBJ2-7, with TRBD1 identical over 8 bases. The CDR3 has 15 residues. Germline CDR1 is SGHVS and CDR2 is FQNEAQ. Written as DNA, the CDR3 is TGTGCTACCCAACGGTGGACAGGGCCTCTCTACGAGCAGTACTTC. Protein sequence: CATQRWTGPLYEQYF.

The chain joins TRBV5-1 to TRBJ1-2; D ambiguous. This CDR3 has 11 residues. Trimming stripped 3 bases from V and 4 bases from J, with 4 bases between. The germline V gene encodes CDR1 SGHRS and CDR2 YFSETQ. The DNA for the CDR3 is TGCGCCAGCAGCTCCCGCTATGGCTACACCTTC. This codes for CASSSRYGYTF.